This TCR beta chain stems from a study of T cell responses to AZD1222 COVID-19 vaccine. Trimming pared 3 bases from V and 11 bases from J, leaving 20 bases between. The CDR3 consists of 16 residues. From germline, CDR1 is SGHDN and CDR2 FVKESK. Remarks on this clone: Its antigen is as yet unknown.

Profiling relied on immunoSEQ multiplex PCR, and the TCRdb table lists in-frame clones only, not all of them. The table shows about 140,000 clones, with roughly 93% occurring only once. The study, taken as a whole, reports: Donor demographics were predominantly white British with a female majority; clonal diversity may be underestimated. Nearly half of spike-specific TCRs reportedly target variant regions that are unmutated in the B.1.351 and B.1.1.7 variants.

The sample here was peripheral blood, taken on day 0 of MenACWY control vaccination. The chain is built from TRBV14 and TRBJ1-6, with a tentative D call TRBD1 (5 bases). The clonotype comes from an adult in good health. CDR3 in amino acids: CASSHPRGSPGTPLHF. In DNA form, the CDR3 reads TGTGCCAGCAGCCACCCTCGGGGCAGCCCCGGAACACCCCTCCACTTT.